The next 8 T cell receptor beta chains were all read from a single sample in a study of post-analysis software for immune sequencing data. Their recognized antigens are unknown. Prepared libraries of TCR beta cDNA carried unique molecular identifiers. TCRdb passed the PCR reads through MiXCR, listing each CDR3 protein once. The data contain 740,000 or so distinct CDR3 sequences, approximately 53% of them singletons. The study, taken as a whole, reports: Controls showed lower frequencies than patients for roughly five TRBV segments, and TRBV5-6, TRBV5-1 and TRBV20-1 were among these.

The source material was blood. The origin of the receptors is a girl aged 10-17 years with multiple sclerosis.

This chain links TRBV20-1 with TRBJ2-5; D not certain. V gave up 0 bases and J gave up 3 bases, with 20 bases separating them. This CDR3 has 17 residues. In germline, CDR1 is DFQATT, CDR2 SNEGSKA (reference sequence). The CDR3 spells CSARDPRASPVKETQYF. CDR3 bases: TGCAGTGCTAGAGATCCTCGCGCTAGTCCAGTCAAAGAGACCCAGTACTTC.

J is TRBJ2-5 and V is TRBV5-1, with TRBD1 as a possible D gene (6 bases). This CDR3 is 14 amino acids long. V was clipped by 5 bases and J by 3 bases, with 14 bases between them. Germline CDR1 is SGHRS and CDR2 is YFSETQ. The CDR3 is CASSFVGQKETQYF. The CDR3 DNA reads as TGCGCCAGCAGTTTCGTAGGACAGAAAGAGACCCAGTACTTC.

In this sample, this clonotype turned up a few times. The chain uses TRBV7-9 and TRBJ2-6, with a possible D match to TRBD2 (5 bases). V was trimmed by 7 bases and J by 1 base, leaving 23 bases between them. CDR1 and CDR2 (germline): SEHNR, FQNEAQ (reference sequence). This CDR3 is built from 19 residues. CDR3 in DNA: TGTGCCAGCATCGGAGGTCGGGGTCCCTCCTCGTCTGGGGCCAACGTCCTGACTTTC. It specifies CASIGGRGPSSSGANVLTF.

The V and J genes are TRBV29-1 and TRBJ2-7; D not resolved. The CDR3 totals 11 residues. CDR1 is SQVTM and CDR2 is ANQGSEA in the germline V gene. Between the trimmed V and J ends, which lost 4 bases and 3 bases, there was a span of 7 bases. The CDR3 is CSVAVDYEQYF. The CDR3 DNA sequence: TGCAGCGTTGCGGTGGACTACGAGCAGTACTTC.

In DNA, the CDR3 is TGCGCCAGCAGCCAGCTAGCGGGAAACCATCAAGAGACCCAGTACTTC. Translation gives CASSQLAGNHQETQYF. The chain carries TRBV4-1 and TRBJ2-5; TRBD2 matches 9 bases. Per the germline V gene, CDR1 is MGHRA and CDR2 is YSYEKL. After removal of 3 bases from V and 2 bases from J, the junction contained 7 bases not matched to a gene. This CDR3 is built from 16 residues.

The CDR3 loop reads CSVHDREVYGYTF. The CDR3 DNA follows: TGCAGTGTCCACGACAGGGAAGTATATGGCTACACCTTC. The chain is built from TRBV20-1 and TRBJ1-2; 7 nucleotides agree with TRBD1. Germline trimming cut 7 bases from V and 5 bases from J; bases unmatched to any gene: 10. CDR3 length equals 13 residues. CDR1 and CDR2 from the germline V gene are DFQATT and SNEGSKA (reference sequence).

This clonotype came up a few times. The V call is TRBV28, the J call TRBJ2-4; D possibly uses TRBD1 or TRBD2 (5 bases each). The closer fit of TRBJ2-7 to the DNA end suggests the J call may be wrong. Germline assignment: CDR1 MDHEN and CDR2 SYDVKM. This CDR3 has 16 amino acids. The CDR3 coding sequence is TGTGCCAGCAGTTTGGGGGACGGGTGGGATTCCTACGAGCAGTACTTC. It translates to CASSLGDGWDSYEQYF.

V usage is TRBV5-1 and J usage is TRBJ2-2; possibly TRBD1 or TRBD2 for D (7 bases each). Trimming removed 4 bases from V and 2 bases from J, with 15 bases in between. The germline V gene has CDR1 SGHRS and CDR2 YFSETQ. This CDR3 contains 16 residues. The CDR3 reads CASSRGDRSNTGELFF. Here the CDR3 DNA reads TGCGCCAGCAGCCGGGGGGACAGATCAAACACCGGGGAGCTGTTTTTT.